The clone carrying this T cell receptor beta chain was recorded once. This sample stems from a study of blood T cell repertoires in COVID-19. At the level of the study: Spain, Italy and the United States supplied samples that represented acute and convalescent COVID-19. Nucleic acid was either cDNA or gDNA, and it came from T cells, B-cell-depleted T cells, or PBMCs.

Source study methods: Reference gene primer amplification yielded estimated nucleated cell counts. Assay: immunoSEQ multiplex PCR; the TCRdb copy retains only in-frame clones and omits some. The V and J calls and clone size come from that table; D and trimming were worked out from the DNA. The table lists hundreds of thousands of clones, roughly 82% of them singletons. The germline V gene has CDR1 SEHNR and CDR2 FQNEAQ (reference sequence). V was cut by 2 bases and J by 5 bases, with 10 bases left in between. This CDR3 contains 14 residues. This TCR came from a woman in her 70s with acute or convalescent COVID-19. The sequencing input was peripheral blood. The chain joins TRBV7-9 to TRBJ2-1; D not resolved. Here the CDR3 DNA reads TGTGCCAGCAGCTTATCTACCAGCGACAATGAGCAGTTCTTC. This codes for CASSLSTSDNEQFF.